This entry lists 29 T cell receptor beta chains sequenced from one sample in a study of identical twins. TCRdb ran MiXCR on the 5' RACE reads and lists one entry per CDR3 protein. Of under 450,000 distinct CDR3 sequences in the sample, about 18% were seen once. The specimen was naive T cells sorted from blood. These receptors originate from a man in his forties or fifties in good health.

This clonotype turned up a few times. The chain couples TRBV7-9 to TRBJ2-5; maybe TRBD2 (6 bases). The V gene lost 2 bases and the J gene lost 5 bases, with 12 bases spanning the gap. The CDR3 contains 14 residues. Germline CDR1 and CDR2: SEHNR and FQNEAQ (reference sequence). The CDR3 loop is CASSLTGAWETQYF. The CDR3 DNA sequence: TGTGCCAGCAGCTTAACGGGAGCTTGGGAGACCCAGTACTTC.

In its sample, this clonotype was seen many times. This sequence joins TRBV29-1 and TRBJ2-5; D may be TRBD1 (6 bases). The CDR3 sequence is 11 residues long. The V end lost 8 bases, the J end lost 3 bases, and 10 bases lay between the germline ends. In germline, CDR1 is SQVTM, CDR2 ANQGSEA. The DNA of the CDR3 is TGCAGCACTAGGACAGAAGAGACCCAGTACTTC. This encodes CSTRTEETQYF.

The chain joins TRBV6-1 to TRBJ2-5; 9 bases agree with TRBD1. Germline-derived CDR1 and CDR2 are MNHNS and SASEGT. The ends lost 8 bases at V and 2 bases at J; junction bases unmatched: 9. The CDR3 has 15 residues. CDR3 in DNA: TGTGCCAGCGGGGGACAGGGCGGTTTGCAAGAGACCCAGTACTTC. Translation: CASGGQGGLQETQYF.

There are many counts of this clonotype. This chain joins TRBV12-3 or TRBV12-4 and TRBJ2-7; 7 bases line up with TRBD1. The CDR3 runs to 15 residues. The trim removed 3 bases at V and 1 base at J, leaving 6 bases unmatched. The CDR3 protein is CASSFTRQGSYEQYF. CDR3 nucleotides: TGTGCCAGCAGTTTCACTCGACAGGGTTCCTACGAGCAGTACTTC.

The chain is built from TRBV3-1 and TRBJ2-7; 7 bases agree with TRBD1. There are 14 residues in the CDR3. Germline values: CDR1 LGHDT, CDR2 YNNKEL (reference sequence). Trimming took 1 base from V and 6 from J; bases not matched to a gene: 6. The CDR3 DNA reads as TGTGCCAGCAGCCAAGGAACAGGGGTAGGCGAGCAGTACTTC. The encoded protein is CASSQGTGVGEQYF.

Only a few counts were recorded for this clonotype. The chain is built from TRBV4-2 and TRBJ2-1; 7 bases match TRBD2. The junction had 4 bases not matched to a gene; V was cut back by 0 bases and J by 2 bases. CDR1 LGHNA and CDR2 YNFKEQ come from the germline V gene. CDR3 length: 16 amino acids. Here the CDR3 reads CASSQDRAGAYNEQFF. The CDR3 DNA reads TGTGCCAGCAGCCAAGATAGGGCGGGGGCCTACAATGAGCAGTTCTTC.

This rearrangement joins TRBV20-1 to TRBJ2-2; no clear D. This CDR3 is 14 amino acids long. Per the germline V gene, CDR1 is DFQATT and CDR2 is SNEGSKA (reference sequence). V was cut by 1 base and J by 0 bases, with 6 bases left in between. The CDR3 nucleotides read TGCAGTGCTAGAGCGAGCCCGAACACCGGGGAGCTGTTTTTT. Translating it yields CSARASPNTGELFF.

The chain recombines TRBV20-1 with TRBJ1-5; TRBD1 agrees at 10 bases. The CDR3 totals 14 residues. V shed 6 bases and J 7 bases; nucleotides not matched to a gene: 9. Germline CDR1 reads DFQATT; CDR2 reads SNEGSKA (reference sequence). This CDR3 is CSAPRQGAWQPQHF. The CDR3 DNA reads TGCAGTGCGCCTCGACAGGGGGCATGGCAGCCCCAGCATTTT.

This clonotype came up many times. The chain recombines TRBV11-2 with TRBJ2-1, with D perhaps matching TRBD1 or TRBD2 (6 bases each). Trimming took off 5 bases at V and 0 bases at J, with 20 bases between the two ends. The germline V gene has CDR1 SGHAT and CDR2 FQNNGV. CDR3 size: 18 residues. The CDR3 sequence: CASSANGGAGSSYNEQFF. DNA of the CDR3: TGTGCCAGCAGCGCGAATGGGGGCGCGGGAAGCTCCTACAATGAGCAGTTCTTC.

This clonotype showed up just a few times. The CDR3 protein is CSARDVPYEQYF. CDR3 nucleotide sequence: TGCAGTGCTAGAGATGTCCCCTACGAGCAGTACTTC. The chain employs TRBV20-1 and TRBJ2-7; D is ambiguous. Germline CDR1 DFQATT, CDR2 SNEGSKA (reference sequence). The length of the CDR3 is 12 residues. Trimming took off 0 bases at V and 2 bases at J, with 5 bases between the two ends.

The chain joins TRBV2 to TRBJ2-7; TRBD1 matches 7 bases. V gave up 4 bases and J gave up 4 bases; unmatched junction bases: 4. In germline, CDR1 is SNHLY, CDR2 FYNNEI. This CDR3 is built from 13 residues. This chain's CDR3 is CASSGDREYEQYF. The DNA of the CDR3 is TGTGCCAGCAGTGGAGACAGGGAGTACGAGCAGTACTTC.

This clonotype was recorded at least ten times. The chain links TRBV4-1 to TRBJ2-7; unclear D gene. V dropped 4 bases and J dropped 3 bases, with 10 bases sitting between them. The length of the CDR3 is 13 residues. The germline CDR1 and CDR2 sequences are MGHRA and YSYEKL. Here the CDR3 reads CASSPWLRYEQYF. For the CDR3, the DNA is TGCGCCAGCAGCCCCTGGCTACGCTACGAGCAGTACTTC.

This clonotype was detected many times. This sequence joins TRBV5-1 and TRBJ2-5; D not certain. The V and J ends lost 7 bases and 2 bases respectively, with 3 bases between them. There are 10 residues in the CDR3. In germline, CDR1 is SGHRS, CDR2 YFSETQ. CDR3 sequence reads: CASGQETQYF. As DNA, the CDR3 is TGCGCCAGCGGTCAAGAGACCCAGTACTTC.

CDR3 region: CASRAGLRGGQPQHF. The CDR3 nucleotides read TGTGCCAGCAGAGCGGGGCTCAGAGGAGGGCAGCCCCAGCATTTT. This sequence joins TRBV12-3 or TRBV12-4 and TRBJ1-5; D possibly corresponds to TRBD1 (5 bases). This CDR3 has 15 amino acids. V was shortened by 6 bases and J by 7 bases, with 19 bases between the two germline ends.

V is TRBV25-1 and J is TRBJ1-1; D possibly corresponds to TRBD1 (5 bases). The CDR3 contains 12 residues. Trimming took 4 bases from V and 5 from J, leaving 8 bases between them. The germline gives CDR1 MGHDK, CDR2 SYGVNS. The chain's CDR3 is CASSGGGTEAFF. The DNA for the CDR3 is TGTGCCAGCAGTGGGGGGGGAACTGAAGCTTTCTTT.

A note on this clonotype: This may stem from a read error, because a much larger clone lies one nucleotide away. V gene TRBV7-3 combines with J gene TRBJ2-1; D ambiguous. The V end was cut by 8 bases, the J end by 6 bases, with 26 bases between. The CDR3 length is 17 residues. Germline CDR1 is SGHTA and CDR2 is FQGTGA. In DNA form, the CDR3 reads TGTGCCAGCGGCCCAGCGTCCCTGTTGGGTAGCTCCAATGAGCAGTTCTTC. Translating it yields CASGPASLLGSSNEQFF.

This clonotype turned up a few times. The rearrangement uses TRBV12-3 or TRBV12-4 and TRBJ2-2; TRBD2 is a possible D gene (7 bases). The CDR3 totals 17 residues. Trimming took off 2 bases at V and 5 bases at J, with 18 bases between the two ends. The CDR3 reads CASSLYGGGLGTGELFF. The CDR3 DNA reads as TGTGCCAGCAGTTTATACGGGGGCGGACTAGGGACCGGGGAGCTGTTTTTT.

The chain has TRBV5-6 and TRBJ2-1, with a tentative D call TRBD2 (7 bases). Trimming took 7 bases from V and 7 from J, leaving 30 bases between them. The CDR3 extends over 18 amino acids. Germline loops: CDR1 SGHDT, CDR2 YYEEEE. The CDR3 reads CASSWRGLTRSVENEQFF. CDR3 sequence (DNA): TGTGCCAGCTCATGGCGGGGGCTTACTCGGTCGGTCGAAAATGAGCAGTTCTTC.

CDR3 loop: CSATSMGRNTEAFF. CDR3 bases: TGCAGTGCTACGTCGATGGGCCGAAACACTGAAGCTTTCTTT. V usage is TRBV20-1 and J usage is TRBJ1-1; no definite D call. V shed 4 bases and J shed 2 bases, with 14 bases lying between them. Germline CDR1 is DFQATT and CDR2 is SNEGSKA (reference sequence). There are 14 residues in the CDR3.

The table lists this clonotype with a few counts. V is TRBV4-1 and J is TRBJ1-2; 11 bases match TRBD1. The V segment lost 5 bases and the J segment 4 bases; nucleotides outside the gene matches: 6. The CDR3 sequence is 15 residues long. Germline V CDR1 and CDR2: MGHRA, YSYEKL. The CDR3 spells CASSEGQGGGYGYTF. CDR3 sequence (DNA): TGCGCCAGCAGCGAGGGACAGGGGGGCGGCTATGGCTACACCTTC.

The V gene is TRBV20-1, the J gene TRBJ2-5; D possibly corresponds to TRBD2 (6 bases). The CDR3 totals 14 residues. The germline CDR1 and CDR2 sequences are DFQATT and SNEGSKA (reference sequence). The V end was cut by 1 base, the J end by 3 bases, with 12 bases between. CDR3 in DNA: TGCAGTGCTAGAGTCGGCTGGGGGGAAGAGACCCAGTACTTC. Protein product: CSARVGWGEETQYF.

This clonotype was counted at least ten times. This chain links TRBV20-1 with TRBJ2-7; 7 positions match TRBD1. Germline V gene lookup returns CDR1 DFQATT and CDR2 SNEGSKA (reference sequence). The CDR3 runs to 14 residues. The junction had 10 bases not matched to a gene; V was cut back by 4 bases and J by 4 bases. CDR3 nucleotide sequence: TGCAGTGCTATCGCCGGGACAGCTTCGTACGAGCAGTACTTC. Protein sequence: CSAIAGTASYEQYF.

In its sample, this clonotype was seen many times. This chain connects TRBV11-1 to TRBJ2-5, with D possibly being TRBD2 (7 bases). The CDR3 has 13 amino acids. Germline V gene data show CDR1 as SGHAT and CDR2 as FQDESV (reference sequence). The V and J ends lost 5 bases and 7 bases respectively, with 14 bases between them. This CDR3 is CASSPSRGGTQYF. CDR3 bases: TGTGCCAGCAGCCCCTCAAGGGGGGGGACCCAGTACTTC.

This clonotype was detected a few times. V and J are TRBV6-4 and TRBJ2-5; no definite D call. CDR3 length equals 9 residues. With 7 bases removed from V and 4 bases from J, the gap between germline ends came to 1 base. CDR1 and CDR2 (germline): MRHNA, SNTAGT. CDR3 sequence reads: CASTETQYF. In DNA, the CDR3 is TGTGCCAGCACAGAGACCCAGTACTTC.

Ten or more counts support this clonotype. The chain combines TRBV9 with TRBJ2-1; D might be TRBD1 or TRBD2, each matching 5 bases. The CDR3 consists of 13 residues. Per the germline V gene, CDR1 is SGDLS and CDR2 is YYNGEE. V shed 3 bases and J shed 9 bases, with 13 bases lying between them. The CDR3 nucleotides read TGTGCCAGCAGCGGGGTTCGGGGCACTGAGCAGTTCTTC. This sequence encodes CASSGVRGTEQFF.

The chain carries TRBV6-2 or TRBV6-3 and TRBJ2-1, with D unresolved. The V and J ends lost 5 bases and 7 bases respectively, with 12 bases between them. This CDR3 region has 13 residues. Germline V CDR1 and CDR2: MNHEY, SVGEGT. The CDR3 DNA follows: TGTGCCAGCAGTCCTCATGCGACTAATGAGCAGTTCTTC. Amino acid sequence: CASSPHATNEQFF.

This clonotype was found many times. This chain links TRBV16 with TRBJ2-3; 7 bases are a match to TRBD1. The CDR3 consists of 16 residues. Germline trimming cut 2 bases from V and 5 bases from J; bases unmatched to any gene: 10. Germline loops: CDR1 KGHSY, CDR2 FQNENV. CDR3 sequence: CASSQARQGSGDTQYF. As DNA, the CDR3 is TGTGCCAGCAGCCAAGCAAGACAGGGAAGTGGAGATACGCAGTATTTT. Full variable domain (outside the CDR3, taken from reference TRBV16 and TRBJ2-3): GEEVAQTPKHLVRGEGQKAKLYCAPIKGHSYVFWYQQVLKNEFKFLISFQNENVFDETGMPKERFSAKCLPNSPCSLEIQATKLEDSAVYFCASSQARQGSGDTQYFGPGTRLTVL.

In its sample, this clonotype was seen many times. The J gene is TRBJ2-7, the V gene TRBV27; TRBD1 matches 8 bases. Germline CDR1 MNHEY, CDR2 SMNVEV (reference sequence). The V gene end was trimmed by 4 bases and the J gene end by 6 bases; junction bases not matched to a gene: 5. CDR3 size: 13 residues. CDR3 amino acids: CASSYGQGGEQYF. CDR3 nucleotides: TGTGCCAGCAGTTACGGACAGGGCGGCGAGCAGTACTTC.

The gene calls are TRBV10-3 and TRBJ1-2, with 7 bases aligning to TRBD1. Germline V lookup: CDR1 ENHRY, CDR2 SYGVKD. After removal of 7 bases from V and 1 base from J, the junction contained 6 bases not matched to a gene. This CDR3 is built from 14 residues. CDR3 in DNA: TGTGCCATCAACGCGAGGGACAGTAACTATGGCTACACCTTC. This gives the protein CAINARDSNYGYTF.